The present entry profiles one T cell receptor beta chain with its context. TCRdb processed the RT-PCR reads anew with MiXCR; each CDR3 protein has one entry. The table shows hundreds of thousands of distinct CDR3 sequences, with 13% to 15% occurring only once. The CDR3 totals 15 residues. Trimming shortened V by 1 base and J by 3 bases, and 11 bases separated the two germline ends. Germline V gives CDR1 MGHRA, CDR2 YSYEKL. This chain uses TRBV4-1 with TRBJ2-3; D is unclear. This TCR came from a female donor in good health, serving as a healthy control. Sequencing was carried out using memory CD4+ T cells from blood. DNA of the CDR3: TGCGCCAGCAGCCAAGCAGCCAGTAGGACAGATACGCAGTATTTT. Protein sequence: CASSQAASRTDTQYF.